This T cell receptor beta chain was observed in a study of blood T cells in healthy people across ages. Germline loops: CDR1 SGHAT, CDR2 FQNNGV. This CDR3 is built from 14 residues. V was pared by 4 bases and J by 3 bases, with 5 bases of the junction left unmatched. Sample-barcoded 5' priming and a J-beta primer mix drove a second PCR of roughly 7 to 11 cycles. TCRdb recomputed calls from the 5' RACE reads with MiXCR, one row per CDR3 protein. The sample gives hundreds of thousands of distinct CDR3 sequences, around 45% of which show up once; roughly 18% is in the top ten. Study-level results: Both higher diversity and more naive CD4+ cells marked long-lived donors when set against aged donors. With age, beta diversity per million T cells declined roughly linearly, significantly by 40.

In its sample, this clonotype was seen many times. The antigen is unknown. Aged roughly 6 to 95, donors were systemically healthy Caucasians from Russia. Per-sample yields of isolated PBMCs were at least 6 million. The chain links TRBV11-2 to TRBJ2-7; 8 nucleotides line up with TRBD1. Sequenced material: blood. This TCR was sampled from a man aged 55 to 70 in good health. CDR3 DNA: TGTGCCAGCAGCTCCGACAGGGGTAGCTACGAGCAGTACTTC. Its protein product is CASSSDRGSYEQYF.